The rows below give T cell receptor beta chains drawn from one sample of a study of radiotherapy plus CTLA-4 blockade in lung cancer. Sequencing used immunoSEQ multiplex PCR; TCRdb keeps in-frame clones, though not all of them. The data contain 52,000 or so clones, roughly 79% of them singletons. The sample in question was peripheral blood, obtained from a patient treated with radiotherapy plus ipilimumab. All receptors derive from a human donor with non-small cell lung cancer whose response to radiotherapy plus ipilimumab could not be evaluated. CDR3s leave out the opening cysteine and the closing phenylalanine or tryptophan. Each record gives: V gene, J gene, CDR3 protein.

TRBV9	TRBJ2-7	ASSPGLAMYEQY
TRBV4-3	TRBJ1-4	ASSQEERTPNEKLF
TRBV7-8	TRBJ2-1	ASSFRLAGGAYNEQF
TRBV27	TRBJ2-4	ASSFSGTGVNSIQY
TRBV10-3	TRBJ1-1	AISGGGGKEAF
TRBV7-2	TRBJ2-2	ASSEQGGRNTGELF
TRBV7-2	TRBJ2-1	ASSTDGSSYNEQF
TRBV6-5	TRBJ2-3	ASSRLAEVTDTQY
TRBV9	TRBJ1-6	ASSTQGFDLPLH
TRBV18	TRBJ1-3	ASSPWDRVSGNTIY
TRBV5-6	TRBJ1-1	ASSLRQGIGTEAF
TRBV28	TRBJ2-7	ASSLVAGRYEQY
TRBV6-5	TRBJ1-6	ASSYSGRGNSPLH
TRBV7-2	TRBJ1-5	ASSRMGGNQPQH
TRBV10-3	TRBJ1-4	AIRASGTTNEKLF
TRBV2	TRBJ2-3	ARSERSASTDTQY
TRBV5-6	TRBJ2-1	ASSRTGTELYNEQF
TRBV6-1	TRBJ1-2	ASSDSGTGPYGYT
TRBV5-1	TRBJ1-3	ASSLGTVADNTIY
TRBV28	TRBJ2-1	ASRPGTSESTEQF
TRBV27	TRBJ2-3	ASSVTSGGWDTQY
TRBV19	TRBJ1-1	ASSSYRRETEAF
TRBV9	TRBJ2-1	ASSVGDSLSYNEQF
TRBV5-6	TRBJ1-3	ASNPSDFSGNTIY
TRBV18	TRBJ1-2	ASSPVGQGGYGYT
TRBV27	TRBJ2-5	ASSFSPSTGRETQY
TRBV5-8	TRBJ2-1	ASSPTFAGGNEQF
TRBV5-6	TRBJ2-7	ASSLMTGYEQY
TRBV19	TRBJ2-1	ATLAGLAGNNEQF
TRBV11-2	TRBJ2-5	ASSLSLAGRKETQY
TRBV11-2	TRBJ1-2	ASSRLSTYGYT